This passage covers 16 T cell receptor beta chains from one sample sequenced in a study of T cells after yellow fever vaccination. TCRdb reprocessed the 5' RACE reads with MiXCR, giving one entry per CDR3 protein. The repertoire has hundreds of thousands of distinct CDR3 sequences, approximately 3.9% of them found once; the top ten carry 20% to 25%. The sample was PBMCs, taken on the day of the yellow fever booster vaccination. The receptors shown here come from a man aged 18 to 35 who received the YFV17D yellow fever vaccine.

This clonotype was counted at least ten times. This chain connects TRBV29-1 to TRBJ1-1, with D possibly being TRBD1 (6 bases). The V gene's germline CDR1 is SQVTM and CDR2 ANQGSEA. This CDR3 has 14 residues. The ends were cut back, 4 bases at V and 0 bases at J, with 12 bases in the middle. The CDR3 bases are TGCAGCGTTGCGTGGGGGGCCATGAACACTGAAGCTTTCTTT. Translation gives CSVAWGAMNTEAFF.

This clonotype has a count of ten or more. The gene calls are TRBV7-3 and TRBJ2-3, with D tentatively TRBD1 or TRBD2 (5 bases each). Germline values: CDR1 SGHTA, CDR2 FQGTGA. The CDR3 covers 14 residues. V was pared by 5 bases and J by 1 base, with 10 bases between. The CDR3 here is CASSDRDGTDTQYF. CDR3 bases: TGTGCCAGCAGCGATAGGGACGGCACAGATACGCAGTATTTT. The full variable domain, with the rest looked up from reference TRBV7-3 and TRBJ2-3, is GAGVSQTPSNKVTEKGKYVELRCDPISGHTALYWYRQSLGQGPEFLIYFQGTGAADDSGLPNDRFFAVRPEGSVSTLKIQRTERGDSAVYLCASSDRDGTDTQYFGPGTRLTVL.

This clonotype turned up a few times. The CDR3 DNA sequence: TGTGCCAGCAGTGACTCGCGGGGGGGCGATACGCAGTATTTT. Its translation is CASSDSRGGDTQYF. The chain uses TRBV6-4 and TRBJ2-3; 9 nucleotides match TRBD2. In germline, CDR1 is MRHNA, CDR2 SNTAGT. The CDR3 has 14 residues. The ends lost 0 bases at V and 6 bases at J; junction bases unmatched: 1.

This clonotype appeared many times. The chain is built from TRBV5-1 and TRBJ2-7, with D maybe TRBD2 (5 bases). The germline V gene has CDR1 SGHRS and CDR2 YFSETQ. The CDR3 consists of 16 residues. Deletions cut 4 bases from V and 3 bases from J, with 20 bases between. The CDR3 here is CASSPRTWETSYEQYF. The CDR3 DNA follows: TGCGCCAGCAGCCCCCGGACCTGGGAAACTAGCTACGAGCAGTACTTC.

This clonotype was counted at least ten times. For the CDR3, the DNA is TGTGCCAGCAGCTCGATCGGGGGGGGCGGAGCGACAGATACGCAGTATTTT. Amino acid sequence: CASSSIGGGGATDTQYF. The chain couples TRBV7-3 to TRBJ2-3, with TRBD2 matching over 8 bases. The CDR3 has 17 amino acids. Per germline, CDR1 SGHTA and CDR2 FQGTGA. Losses at the gene ends were 4 bases for V and 3 bases for J; bases not matched to a gene: 12.

This clonotype was counted at least ten times. In DNA form, the CDR3 reads TGTGCCAGCAACCTCGCTGGGGGGGCCCGTGACGAGCAGTACTTC. Translation gives CASNLAGGARDEQYF. The J gene is TRBJ2-7, the V gene TRBV7-8, with TRBD2 as a possible D gene (7 bases). The germline V gene has CDR1 SGHVS and CDR2 FQNEAQ. V was pared by 7 bases and J by 5 bases, with 21 bases between. The CDR3 covers 15 residues.

V and J are TRBV7-9 and TRBJ1-2; D is possibly TRBD1 (6 bases). Germline CDR1 reads SEHNR; CDR2 reads FQNEAQ (reference sequence). Trimming removed 3 bases from V and 5 bases from J, with 13 bases in between. The CDR3 covers 14 residues. The chain's CDR3 is CASSFQGLRYGYTF. The CDR3 coding sequence is TGTGCCAGCAGCTTCCAGGGGCTTAGGTATGGCTACACCTTC.

The chain combines TRBV25-1 with TRBJ2-3, with D tentatively TRBD2 (6 bases). The length of the CDR3 is 14 residues. The ends were cut back, 2 bases at V and 4 bases at J, with 10 bases in the middle. The germline CDR1 and CDR2 sequences are MGHDK and SYGVNS. CDR3 nucleotide sequence: TGTGCCAGCAGTGAAACGGGGGTAGCAGATACGCAGTATTTT. Its protein is CASSETGVADTQYF.

This chain uses TRBV11-2 with TRBJ2-5; 8 bases align to TRBD1. The CDR3 spans 17 residues. Germline V lookup: CDR1 SGHAT, CDR2 FQNNGV. Losses at the gene ends were 1 base for V and 6 bases for J; bases not matched to a gene: 13. CDR3 DNA: TGTGCCAGCAGCTTAGGATCGGCACAGGGGGTAGTCAAGACCCAGTACTTC. Its protein is CASSLGSAQGVVKTQYF.

Ten or more counts support this clonotype. The V gene is TRBV5-1, the J gene TRBJ2-3; D may correspond to TRBD1 or TRBD2 (5 bases each). The CDR3 totals 14 residues. The V end was cut by 5 bases, the J end by 1 base, with 11 bases between. Germline V CDR1 and CDR2: SGHRS, YFSETQ. The CDR3 nucleotides read TGCGCCAGCAGGGGGACGCCAGGCACAGATACGCAGTATTTT. Translation: CASRGTPGTDTQYF.

The rearrangement joins TRBV20-1 to TRBJ2-3; maybe TRBD1 (5 bases). The CDR3 loop spans 14 amino acids. Germline lookup yields CDR1 DFQATT and CDR2 SNEGSKA (reference sequence). Trimming stripped 5 bases from V and 0 bases from J, with 12 bases between. The CDR3 spells CSAGVGASTDTQYF. CDR3 bases: TGCAGTGCTGGTGTAGGGGCTAGCACAGATACGCAGTATTTT.

This clonotype was counted many times. The CDR3 region has the DNA TGCGCCAGCAGCGGCACTAGCGCCGCAGATACGCAGTATTTT. Translating gives CASSGTSAADTQYF. The rearrangement joins TRBV5-1 to TRBJ2-3, with 7 bases matching TRBD2. Germline CDR1 reads SGHRS; CDR2 reads YFSETQ. CDR3 length equals 14 residues. The trim removed 4 bases at V and 4 bases at J, leaving 6 bases unmatched.

The V call is TRBV5-1, the J call TRBJ1-2; 9 nucleotides align to TRBD1. V lost 6 bases and J lost 8; bases outside the gene matches: 8. The CDR3 covers 13 residues. Germline assignment: CDR1 SGHRS and CDR2 YFSETQ. CDR3 protein: CASTLTGGDGYTF. The CDR3 DNA sequence: TGCGCCAGCACCCTGACAGGGGGGGACGGCTACACCTTC.

The chain carries TRBV28 and TRBJ2-7; weak D call: TRBD1 (5 bases). Germline V gene sequence: CDR1 MDHEN, CDR2 SYDVKM. The CDR3 extends over 13 amino acids. V was clipped by 6 bases and J by 6 bases, with 15 bases between them. This CDR3 is CASSTSVGREQYV. DNA for the CDR3: TGTGCCAGCAGCACCTCAGTGGGGCGCGAGCAGTACGTC.

This clonotype came up many times. The chain has TRBV11-2 and TRBJ2-1, with TRBD2 identical over 8 bases. Germline V CDR1 and CDR2: SGHAT, FQNNGV. Germline trimming cut 5 bases from V and 3 bases from J; bases unmatched to any gene: 9. CDR3 size: 16 residues. This CDR3 reads CASSPIRGGDYNEQFF. For the CDR3, the DNA is TGTGCCAGCAGCCCCATTCGGGGGGGCGACTACAATGAGCAGTTCTTC.

This clonotype was recorded at least ten times. The rearrangement links TRBV5-1 to TRBJ1-5, with D hard to call. Trimming removed 0 bases at V and 3 bases at J, with 10 bases between. The CDR3 runs 15 residues. Looked up from germline, CDR1 is SGHRS and CDR2 is YFSETQ. The CDR3 sequence is CASSLVTQLNQPQHF. The CDR3 DNA follows: TGCGCCAGCAGCTTGGTGACACAACTCAATCAGCCCCAGCATTTT.